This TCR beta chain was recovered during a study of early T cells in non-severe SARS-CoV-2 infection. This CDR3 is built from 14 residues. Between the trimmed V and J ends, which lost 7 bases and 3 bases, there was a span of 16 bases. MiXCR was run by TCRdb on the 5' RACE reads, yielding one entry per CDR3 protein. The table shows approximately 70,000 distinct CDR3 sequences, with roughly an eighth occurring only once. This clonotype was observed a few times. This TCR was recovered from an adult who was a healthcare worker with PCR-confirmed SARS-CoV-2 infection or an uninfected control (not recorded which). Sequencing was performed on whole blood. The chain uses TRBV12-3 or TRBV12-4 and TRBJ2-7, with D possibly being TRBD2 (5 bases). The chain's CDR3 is CASTDTRAIYEQYF. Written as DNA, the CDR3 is TGTGCCAGCACCGACACGCGGGCAATCTACGAGCAGTACTTC.